The 28 T cell receptor beta chains listed next were all sequenced from one sample in a study of blood T cell repertoires in COVID-19. TCRdb keeps only in-frame clones here, not all; method: immunoSEQ multiplex PCR. The repertoire has roughly 300,000 clones, 86% of them found once; the top ten carry roughly 12%. Material for sequencing was peripheral blood. The receptors were sampled from a woman between 25 and 40 years old with COVID-19, enrolled during active disease.

The chain employs TRBV6-5 and TRBJ1-2; no clear D gene. The V and J ends lost 6 bases and 9 bases respectively, with 14 bases between them. CDR1 is MNHEY, CDR2 SVGAGI, per germline. This CDR3 is 12 amino acids long. The CDR3 nucleotides read TGTGCCAGCAGGAGAGGCGGGGAGAGCTACACCTTC. Translation: CASRRGGESYTF.

The genes are TRBV6-5 and TRBJ1-2; D gene ambiguous. The length of the CDR3 is 14 residues. The V end was cut by 2 bases, the J end by 7 bases, with 14 bases between. CDR1 is MNHEY, CDR2 SVGAGI, per germline. DNA for the CDR3: TGTGCCAGCAGTTACATGGGGTTGCGGGTTGGCTACACCTTC. It translates to CASSYMGLRVGYTF.

The V gene is TRBV2, the J gene TRBJ1-2; perhaps TRBD1 as D (5 bases). The ends were cut back, 4 bases at V and 0 bases at J, with 18 bases in the middle. Germline V gene sequence: CDR1 SNHLY, CDR2 FYNNEI. CDR3 length: 17 amino acids. The DNA of the CDR3 is TGTGCCAGCAGTGTCCCGCTGGGGCCGCTAGCTAACTATGGCTACACCTTC. Its protein is CASSVPLGPLANYGYTF.

This clone has a handful of counts. The chain couples TRBV2 to TRBJ1-3; D unresolved. From germline, CDR1 is SNHLY and CDR2 FYNNEI. Trimming shortened V by 3 bases and J by 0 bases, and 6 bases separated the two germline ends. The CDR3 consists of 14 residues. CDR3 nucleotide sequence: TGTGCCAGCAGTGATGGCCACTCTGGAAACACCATATATTTT. This translates into CASSDGHSGNTIYF.

This chain connects TRBV5-5 to TRBJ1-5; no reliable D call. This CDR3 is 18 amino acids long. V gave up 1 base and J gave up 0 bases, with 17 bases separating them. Germline CDR1 SGHKS, CDR2 YYEKEE (reference sequence). In DNA form, the CDR3 reads TGTGCCAGCAGCTTGCTTGAAAACATGTTTATTAGCAATCAGCCCCAGCATTTT. Translation: CASSLLENMFISNQPQHF.

DNA of the CDR3: TGTGCCAGTAGTATCTCGGGCAGGGGTACCTACAATGAGCAGTTCTTC. This translates into CASSISGRGTYNEQFF. V and J are TRBV19 and TRBJ2-1, with D perhaps matching TRBD1 (6 bases). The CDR3 extends over 16 amino acids. Germline loops: CDR1 LNHDA, CDR2 SQIVND (reference sequence). V was cut by 3 bases and J by 2 bases, with 14 bases left in between.

The rearrangement joins TRBV4-1 to TRBJ1-2; D gene ambiguous. The CDR3 extends over 15 amino acids. The germline V and J ends were trimmed by 0 bases and 4 bases, with 12 bases remaining between them. Germline values: CDR1 MGHRA, CDR2 YSYEKL. The CDR3 loop reads CASSQELGRIYGYTF. The CDR3 DNA reads as TGCGCCAGCAGCCAAGAACTAGGCAGAATCTATGGCTACACCTTC.

V is TRBV5-4 and J is TRBJ2-1, with a weak D call TRBD1 (5 bases). The CDR3 extends over 14 amino acids. Trimming left V 4 bases short and J 7 bases short, with 15 bases between. Germline assignment: CDR1 SGHNT and CDR2 YYREEE (reference sequence). DNA of the CDR3: TGTGCCAGCAGCGCACTCCAGGGTGTGAATGAGCAGTTCTTC. This codes for CASSALQGVNEQFF.

Only one count was recorded for this clone. V is TRBV27 and J is TRBJ1-2; 9 bases fit TRBD1. Per germline, CDR1 MNHEY and CDR2 SMNVEV (reference sequence). The ends lost 5 bases at V and 1 base at J; junction bases unmatched: 2. There are 14 residues in the CDR3. CDR3 loop: CASSLGQGNYGYTF. In nucleotides, the CDR3 is TGTGCCAGCAGTCTGGGACAGGGTAACTATGGCTACACCTTC.

This chain joins TRBV5-1 and TRBJ2-1; 11 nucleotides align to TRBD2. This CDR3 spans 13 amino acids. Germline CDR1 is SGHRS and CDR2 is YFSETQ. The J segment lost 10 bases and the V segment lost 4 bases, leaving 4 bases of the junction unmatched. The CDR3 protein is CASSLRTSGEQFF. CDR3 bases: TGCGCCAGCAGCCTACGGACTAGCGGGGAGCAGTTCTTC. Variable domain in full (rest from reference TRBV5-1 and TRBJ2-1): KAGVTQTPRYLIKTRGQQVTLSCSPISGHRSVSWYQQTPGQGLQFLFEYFSETQRNKGNFPGRFSGRQFSNSRSEMNVSTLELGDSALYLCASSLRTSGEQFFGPGTRLTVL.

V usage is TRBV3-1 (or the pseudogene TRBV3-2) and J usage is TRBJ2-3, with TRBD2 matching 10 bases. V shed 0 bases, J shed 3 bases, and the junction held 6 bases outside the gene matches. Germline CDR1 reads LGHDT; CDR2 reads YNNKEL (reference sequence). CDR3 length: 17 residues. The chain's CDR3 is CASSQDLASGGTDTQYF. The CDR3 nucleotides are TGTGCCAGCAGCCAAGATCTGGCTAGCGGGGGAACAGATACGCAGTATTTT.

V is TRBV5-8 and J is TRBJ1-2; a weak D match, TRBD1 (6 bases). The CDR3 is made up of 13 amino acids. Trimming shortened V by 4 bases and J by 7 bases, and 14 bases separated the two germline ends. Looked up from germline, CDR1 is SGHTS and CDR2 is YDEGEE. CDR3 sequence: CASSTQGLGGYTF. DNA for the CDR3: TGTGCCAGCAGCACTCAGGGGTTAGGTGGCTACACCTTC.

The genes are TRBV10-3 and TRBJ2-1; the match to TRBD2 covers 13 bases. The CDR3 has 16 residues. V dropped 4 bases and J dropped 5; count of bases not matched to a gene: 5. Germline lookup yields CDR1 ENHRY and CDR2 SYGVKD. CDR3 DNA sequence: TGTGCCATCAGTGGAGGGACTAGCGGGATAAACAATGAGCAGTTCTTC. Translating gives CAISGGTSGINNEQFF.

This chain uses TRBV5-1 with TRBJ2-7, with 7 bases aligning to TRBD2. CDR1 and CDR2 from the germline V gene are SGHRS and YFSETQ. CDR3 length: 13 residues. The V gene end was trimmed by 4 bases and the J gene end by 2 bases; junction bases not matched to a gene: 3. The CDR3 coding sequence is TGCGCCAGCAGCCCCCGGGGGGCCTACGAGCAGTACTTC. It specifies CASSPRGAYEQYF.

This rearrangement joins TRBV3-1 (or the pseudogene TRBV3-2) to TRBJ2-2; 9 bases line up with TRBD2. This CDR3 has 16 amino acids. Per germline, CDR1 LGHDT and CDR2 YNNKEL (reference sequence). Trimming removed 4 bases from V and 0 bases from J; junction bases left unmatched: 3. The CDR3 nucleotides read TGTGCCAGCAGCCCCTTAGCGGGGGCGAACACCGGGGAGCTGTTTTTT. This codes for CASSPLAGANTGELFF.

The chain has TRBV7-2 and TRBJ2-7, with D perhaps TRBD1 (7 bases). The CDR3 is 13 residues long. The germline gives CDR1 SGHTA, CDR2 FQGNSA. The V end lost 11 bases, the J end lost 2 bases, and 16 bases lay between the germline ends. The DNA of the CDR3 is TGTGCCGAGGAGGGGGACAGTGCCTACGAGCAGTACTTC. Its protein is CAEEGDSAYEQYF.

The chain carries TRBV6-6 and TRBJ1-5; D might be TRBD1 (5 bases). The germline V gene has CDR1 MNHNY and CDR2 SVGAGI (reference sequence). The V end lost 2 bases, the J end lost 1 base, and 6 bases lay between the germline ends. The CDR3 is 14 residues long. CDR3 DNA sequence: TGTGCCAGCAGTTACAGGGGCAGCAATCAGCCCCAGCATTTT. Translation: CASSYRGSNQPQHF.

The chain links TRBV4-2 to TRBJ2-3; a possible D gene is TRBD2 (6 bases). V gave up 5 bases and J gave up 0 bases, with 12 bases separating them. Germline-derived CDR1 and CDR2 are LGHNA and YNFKEQ. CDR3 length: 15 residues. The CDR3, as DNA: TGTGCCAGCAGCAGCGTCGGGGGTAGCACAGATACGCAGTATTTT. Its translation: CASSSVGGSTDTQYF.

The rearrangement joins TRBV6-2 or TRBV6-3 to TRBJ1-5; 7 nucleotides agree with TRBD1. The length of the CDR3 is 16 residues. V lost 7 bases to trimming and J lost 1 base; unmatched junction nucleotides: 10. Germline lookup yields CDR1 MNHEY and CDR2 SVGEGT. The CDR3 bases are TGTGCCAGCACCCCGACAGGGTACGGAAGCAATCAGCCCCAGCATTTT. Translation: CASTPTGYGSNQPQHF.

The rearrangement links TRBV10-3 to TRBJ1-2; 10 nucleotides match TRBD1. This CDR3 comprises 14 residues. CDR1 and CDR2 (germline): ENHRY, SYGVKD. The V and J ends lost 6 bases and 4 bases, in that order; junction bases with no gene match: 5. CDR3 amino acids: CAIRRDRGLYGYTF. The CDR3 DNA follows: TGTGCCATCAGACGGGACAGGGGACTCTATGGCTACACCTTC.

The V gene is TRBV19, the J gene TRBJ2-3; 7 nucleotides agree with TRBD1. This CDR3 region has 18 residues. V shed 5 bases, J shed 2 bases, and the junction held 16 bases outside the gene matches. Germline V gene lookup returns CDR1 LNHDA and CDR2 SQIVND (reference sequence). The CDR3 is CASSSATWAGGATDTQYF. CDR3 DNA sequence: TGTGCCAGTAGTTCGGCTACTTGGGCAGGGGGAGCCACAGATACGCAGTATTTT.

This clone was seen a few times. One end of the junction is discordant with germline, which a read error may explain. The chain recombines TRBV6-5 with TRBJ1-5, with TRBD1 matching over 12 bases. CDR3 length equals 15 residues. The germline V gene encodes CDR1 MNHEY and CDR2 SVGAGI. CDR3 sequence: CASGDGTGGKQPQHF. Written as DNA, the CDR3 is TGTGCCAGCGGGGACGGGACAGGGGGCAAACAGCCCCAGCATTTT.

This clone has just a few counts. The chain has TRBV9 and TRBJ2-3, with D unclear. This CDR3 has 12 amino acids. Per germline, CDR1 SGDLS and CDR2 YYNGEE. V lost 4 bases and J 3 bases, leaving 6 bases between the germline ends. The CDR3 loop reads CASSQRTDTQYF. The CDR3 DNA reads TGTGCCAGCAGCCAGAGGACAGATACGCAGTATTTT.

This clone has just one count. This rearrangement joins TRBV5-4 to TRBJ1-4; D might be TRBD1 (5 bases). The V end was cut by 3 bases, the J end by 0 bases, with 15 bases between. This CDR3 is 17 amino acids long. Per germline, CDR1 SGHNT and CDR2 YYREEE (reference sequence). Here the CDR3 DNA reads TGTGCCAGCAGCTCCAAAAAGGCAGGGCCAACTAATGAAAAACTGTTTTTT. Translating gives CASSSKKAGPTNEKLFF. Looking up the rest from reference TRBV5-4 and TRBJ1-4 gives the full variable domain: ETGVTQSPTHLIKTRGQQVTLRCSSQSGHNTVSWYQQALGQGPQFIFQYYREEENGRGNFPPRFSGLQFPNYSSELNVNALELDDSALYLCASSSKKAGPTNEKLFFGSGTQLSVL.

This chain uses TRBV9 with TRBJ1-2; D remains unclear. The CDR3 loop spans 12 amino acids. Germline values: CDR1 SGDLS, CDR2 YYNGEE. The V end lost 7 bases, the J end lost 6 bases, and 13 bases lay between the germline ends. As DNA, the CDR3 is TGTGCCAGCGAGGGCACAGCAGATGGCTACACCTTC. Protein product: CASEGTADGYTF.

The chain has TRBV27 and TRBJ1-5; a possible D gene is TRBD1 (6 bases). Germline V gene data show CDR1 as MNHEY and CDR2 as SMNVEV (reference sequence). V shed 4 bases and J shed 5 bases, with 15 bases lying between them. CDR3 length: 15 amino acids. As DNA, the CDR3 is TGTGCCAGCAGTTCTCGACAGGCGAGTGATCAGCCCCAGCATTTT. Its translation is CASSSRQASDQPQHF.

This clone was seen only a few times. CDR3 amino acids: CASSPGLKGANSYEQYF. The CDR3 DNA reads as TGCGCCAGCAGCCCTGGGCTGAAGGGGGCCAACTCCTACGAGCAGTACTTC. This rearrangement joins TRBV4-1 to TRBJ2-7; 7 positions match TRBD1. The CDR3 has 17 amino acids. Per germline, CDR1 MGHRA and CDR2 YSYEKL. The V segment lost 4 bases and the J segment 0 bases; nucleotides outside the gene matches: 12.

The chain links TRBV4-1 to TRBJ2-7; 9 positions match TRBD1. Germline V CDR1 and CDR2: MGHRA, YSYEKL. J lost 1 base, V lost 0 bases, and 7 bases had no gene match. The CDR3 has 17 amino acids. CDR3 nucleotide sequence: TGCGCCAGCAGCCAAGAAGGACAGGGGTATTTTTCCTACGAGCAGTACTTC. Protein: CASSQEGQGYFSYEQYF.